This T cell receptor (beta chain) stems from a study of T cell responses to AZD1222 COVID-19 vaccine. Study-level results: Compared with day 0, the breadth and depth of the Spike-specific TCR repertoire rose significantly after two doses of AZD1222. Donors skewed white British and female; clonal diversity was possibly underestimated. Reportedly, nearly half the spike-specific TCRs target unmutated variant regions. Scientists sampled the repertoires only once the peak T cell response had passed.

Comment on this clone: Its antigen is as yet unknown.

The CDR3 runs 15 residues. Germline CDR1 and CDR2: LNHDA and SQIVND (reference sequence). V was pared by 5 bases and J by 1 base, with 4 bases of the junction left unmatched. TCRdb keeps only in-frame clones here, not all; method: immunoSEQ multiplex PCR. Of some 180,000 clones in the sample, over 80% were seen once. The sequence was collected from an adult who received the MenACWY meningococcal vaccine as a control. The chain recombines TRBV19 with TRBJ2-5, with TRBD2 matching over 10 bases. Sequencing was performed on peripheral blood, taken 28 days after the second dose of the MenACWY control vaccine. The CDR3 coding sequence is TGTGCCAGTAGTCTTGCTAGCGGGGGCCAAGAGACCCAGTACTTC. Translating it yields CASSLASGGQETQYF.